The TCR beta chain described here comes from a study of blood T cells in healthy people across ages. Trimming pared 1 base from V and 0 bases from J, leaving 13 bases between. Germline lookup yields CDR1 DFQATT and CDR2 SNEGSKA (reference sequence). The CDR3 totals 15 residues. Together with a sample-barcoded 5' primer, a J-beta primer mix was included in a second PCR lasting about 6 to 11 cycles. Paired-end reads containing CDR3 totaled no fewer than 2.5 million for each sample. TCRdb reprocessed the 5' RACE reads with MiXCR, giving one entry per CDR3 protein. The sample consists of 550,000 to 700,000 distinct CDR3 sequences, approximately 30% of them appearing once.

This TCR derives from a woman between 65 and 79 years old in good health. The chain uses TRBV20-1 and TRBJ2-7; a weak D match, TRBD2 (5 bases). The specimen was blood. This CDR3 is CSARAPRGVSYEQYF. The CDR3, as DNA: TGCAGTGCTAGAGCCCCACGGGGTGTCTCCTACGAGCAGTACTTC.